The present T cell receptor beta chain was sequenced within a study of regulatory T cells in long-lasting Graves disease (dated by TCRdb to the early 2020s). Describing the broader study: Patients with newly diagnosed Graves' disease had been on antithyroid drugs for under 3 months. Patients with persistent Graves' disease were compared with patients with newly diagnosed Graves' disease using TCR sequencing and RNA sequencing of peripheral blood. The study took place in China and was registered as a clinical trial. A total of about 33 samples underwent TCR sequencing: about 13 from persistent and 20 from newly diagnosed Graves' disease patients.

The intended sense of this specimen's time point label: newly diagnosed GD, antithyroid drugs for less than 3 months. RNA was extracted from PBMCs in TRIzol for both TCR sequencing and RNA sequencing. The diagnosis of Graves' disease followed American Thyroid Association guidelines. The patients came from an endocrinology department in Xi'an, China. From each patient, roughly 9 milliliters of peripheral blood was collected into an EDTA anticoagulant tube. Ficoll Paque Plus density gradient separation was used to isolate PBMCs, and no additional T cell sorting was done. An Agilent 2100 Bioanalyzer and agarose gel were used to check RNA quality, while a NanoDrop 2000 measured RNA concentration. What the study reported, not specific to this receptor: TRBV28, TRBJ1-2 and TRBJ2-5 were preferentially used in persistent disease, while TRBV20-1 and TRBJ2-1 were favored in newly diagnosed disease. Only peripheral blood was studied, because thyroid tissue, the primary lesion, was inaccessible. Lower TCR Shannon entropy and fewer highly expanded clones were observed in persistent Graves' disease patients than in newly diagnosed patients, which suggested clonal expansion. Persistent patients shared more public clonotypes among themselves (more than 2,500) than newly diagnosed patients did (approximately 970). The authors acknowledged the small sample size as a limitation that may reduce accuracy. Sequencing and analysis were limited to the TCR beta chain.

The library relied on multiplex PCR. Instrument on record: Illumina HiSeq 4000. iRepertoire HTBI primers and Arm-PCR amplification of CDR3 regions were used to construct TCR beta libraries. PCR products were gel purified before sequencing. The paper's processing steps were these. A total of some 60 TRBV and 14 TRBJ segments were identified across samples and were used for gene usage analysis of CDR3 amino acid clonotypes. COPE and FqMerger were used to merge the filtered high-quality paired reads into contigs. Contigs were aligned with BLAST to IMGT TRBV, TRBD and TRBJ reference genes, and CDR3 was defined per IMGT. Any clonotype with a frequency above 0.1% was counted as a highly expanded clone. Shannon entropy served as the measure of repertoire diversity, while the Gini coefficient captured V-J evenness. Clonotypes shared by more than one individual were considered public. Starting from the raw public reads, TCRdb applied fastp trimming at Q25, assembled clones with MiXCR and retained in-frame beta chains. When rows share a CDR3 protein, they turn into one entry using the most common DNA and genes. Clone size and V and J calls follow TCRdb, not the original study. Within this sample are 530,000 or so distinct CDR3 sequences, with 13% of them counted one time only. The top ten clonotypes cover about 9.1% of the sample.

Comments on this clonotype: It has no known antigen specificity. No base quality values were provided; no much bigger clone lies one nucleotide off.

Per the germline V gene (reference sequence), DFQATT is the CDR1 and SNEGSKA is the CDR2. From the cysteine through the phenylalanine, the CDR3 covers 16 amino acids. Kept here is only the CDR3 DNA, which spans 48 bases and is read in frame from base 1. V lost 5 bases and J lost 3 bases, and the count of bases not matched to a germline gene is 11. The sample was also reused in another study, on T cells in Graves' hyperthyroidism and ophthalmopathy. Per that second paper: A patient counted as having stable Graves' hyperthyroidism if no progression to ophthalmopathy occurred over 18 months of follow-up. The hyperthyroidism patients were between 18 and 65 years old and newly diagnosed, with a disease duration of less than 2 months. Exclusion was applied to patients with uncontrolled infections, other autoimmune diseases, pregnancy or lactation. Clinical symptoms, serum thyroxine and TRAb, thyroid ultrasound, and orbital computed tomography formed the basis for the diagnoses. A first-round RT-PCR of the TCR CDR3 used the HTBI primer set with the Qiagen OneStep RT-PCR kit. Most expanded thyroid clonotypes (frequency above 0.001) were also detected in blood, a finding suggesting that blood repertoires may reflect thyroid immune responses. A model built on a 13 V-J signature distinguished ophthalmopathy from stable hyperthyroidism, reaching approximately 89% sensitivity and under 84% specificity in cross-validation and 80%/75% in testing. In validation, progression to ophthalmopathy was predicted by the model with 70% to 71% sensitivity and 72.22% specificity, a median of approximately 6.5 months before onset. A discovery cohort of about a hundred patients, about 43 with Graves' ophthalmopathy and 57 with stable Graves' hyperthyroidism, was used to find distinguishing TCR V-J signatures. An independent validation cohort of about 20 hyperthyroidism patients and approximately 17 patients who later progressed to ophthalmopathy tested prospective prediction of ophthalmopathy. The approximately 100 discovery patients were randomly split 7:3 into training and test sets. Thyroid tissue and blood T-cell repertoires from several Graves' hyperthyroidism patients were also compared in the study. Once sampling was done, hyperthyroidism patients were given methimazole at a starting dose of 30 mg daily, whereas ophthalmopathy patients were given high-dose intravenous methylprednisolone. Libraries were constructed in a second round of multiplex PCR, after which size selection and purification were carried out. Paired-end sequencing of the libraries was performed with 100 bp reads on an Illumina HiSeq2000. SOAPnuke was used to process the raw data, removing reads that contained adapters or uncalled bases, had a mean Phred below 15, or lacked an exact match to the constant primer or identifier. COPE v1.2.5 was used to merge the high-quality paired reads, and each unique nucleotide sequence was defined as a clonotype. MiTCR v1.1 was used to align the clonotypes against IMGT TRBV, TRBD and TRBJ reference segments. The analysis was restricted to V-J combinations with a frequency above 0.0001, which together covered 98% to 99.2% of the repertoires. A TCS score was defined as the ratio of F50 (clonal expansion) to E x V (chaos), with BLOSUM62-based TCRdist applied between CDR3 peptides within each V-J. Welch's t-statistics and random forest reduced around 550 V-J features to under 15, which were used in a naive Bayes classifier (R e1071). No statistical method was used to fix the sample size in advance, and group allocation was not hidden from the investigators. The paper describes TCR Vbeta CDR3 sequencing of fewer than 150 peripheral blood samples, made up of 43 ophthalmopathy patients, 70 to 75 hyperthyroidism patients and roughly 17 progressor patients.

The specimen comprised peripheral blood mononuclear cells (PBMCs), sampled at new diagnosis, from a patient treated with antithyroid drugs. This sequence was found in a young man with Graves disease. Donor details come from another sample of the same person, matched by shared clones. The chain couples TRBV20-1 to TRBJ2-1; 9 of the junction bases match TRBD2. CDR3 sequence: CSASQPLAGLYNEQFF. The nucleotides are TGCAGTGCTTCTCAACCCCTAGCGGGGCTCTACAATGAGCAGTTCTTC.